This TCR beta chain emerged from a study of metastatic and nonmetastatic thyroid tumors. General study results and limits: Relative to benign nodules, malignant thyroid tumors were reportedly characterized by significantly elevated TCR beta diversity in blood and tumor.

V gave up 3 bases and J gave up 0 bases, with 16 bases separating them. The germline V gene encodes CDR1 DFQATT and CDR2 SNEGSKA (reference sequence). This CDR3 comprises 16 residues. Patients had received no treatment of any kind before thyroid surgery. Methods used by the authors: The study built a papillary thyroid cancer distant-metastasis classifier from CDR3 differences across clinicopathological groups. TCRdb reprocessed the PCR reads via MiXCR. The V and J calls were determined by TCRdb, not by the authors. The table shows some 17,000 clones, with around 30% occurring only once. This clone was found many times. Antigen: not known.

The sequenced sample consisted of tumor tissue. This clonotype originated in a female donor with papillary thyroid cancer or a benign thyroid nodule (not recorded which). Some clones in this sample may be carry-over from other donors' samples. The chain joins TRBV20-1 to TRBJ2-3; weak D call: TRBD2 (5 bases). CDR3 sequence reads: CSASPLDSPSTDTQYF. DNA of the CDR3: TGCAGTGCTAGTCCACTAGATTCTCCTAGCACAGATACGCAGTATTTT.